These 4 T cell receptor beta chains were sequenced from one sample in a study of cytomegalovirus exposure and HLA in healthy donors. 13 Jbeta primers and 60 Vbeta primers were used for the PCR. The method was immunoSEQ multiplex PCR; TCRdb's version includes in-frame clones alone and lacks a portion of them. Of about 85,000 clones in the sample, approximately 80% are singletons; the top ten hold 32%. What was sequenced was PBMCs. These receptor sequences come from a man aged 45 to 65 in good health and CMV-seropositive.

The V gene is TRBV11-3, the J gene TRBJ2-7; 7 nucleotides align to TRBD2. J was trimmed by 6 bases and V by 5 bases; bases with no gene match: 10. Per the germline V gene, CDR1 is SGHNT and CDR2 is YENEEA. The CDR3 has 14 amino acids. The CDR3 nucleotides read TGTGCCAGCAGCACGACCCCTTGGGGGGGCGAGCAGTACTTC. Its translation: CASSTTPWGGEQYF.

The chain employs TRBV4-1 and TRBJ2-1, with D possibly TRBD2 on 6 matching bases. Germline V gives CDR1 MGHRA, CDR2 YSYEKL. Trimming stripped 0 bases from V and 4 bases from J, with 16 bases between. This CDR3 region has 17 residues. The CDR3 bases are TGCGCCAGCAGCCAAGAAGGGCTAGCGTTAGGGTACAATGAGCAGTTCTTC. This codes for CASSQEGLALGYNEQFF.

This rearrangement joins TRBV15 to TRBJ2-2, with D possibly TRBD2 on 6 matching bases. V lost 3 bases and J lost 7, with 27 bases in between. The CDR3 extends over 19 amino acids. CDR1 is LNHNV, CDR2 YYDKDF, per germline (reference sequence). The CDR3 sequence: CATSRLGGGNSRENGELFF. CDR3 in DNA: TGTGCCACCAGCAGGCTTGGCGGCGGGAACTCTAGGGAAAACGGGGAGCTGTTTTTT.

In this sample, this clone turned up a few times. The chain links TRBV6-1 to TRBJ1-2, with 8 bases identical to TRBD1. Germline lookup yields CDR1 MNHNS and CDR2 SASEGT. The CDR3 totals 16 residues. The trim removed 4 bases at V and 8 bases at J, leaving 15 bases unmatched. The DNA for the CDR3 is TGTGCCAGCAGTGCGTCCCGGGACAGGAGCCTTTGGGGCTACACCTTC. It translates to CASSASRDRSLWGYTF.